This T cell receptor (beta chain) was observed in a study of T cell responses to AZD1222 COVID-19 vaccine. Details on this clone: The antigen remains undetermined.

General observations from the study: In a largely white British group with more females than males, clonal diversity was possibly underestimated. At baseline, just a handful of AZD1222 recipients tested seropositive.

The repertoire was sequenced with immunoSEQ multiplex PCR; TCRdb's copy has only in-frame clones and lacks some. The repertoire holds about 99,000 clones, with around 90% as singletons. CDR3 size: 13 residues. The germline gives CDR1 LGHDT, CDR2 YNNKEL (reference sequence). The germline V and J ends were trimmed by 1 base and 9 bases, with 10 bases remaining between them. The chain has TRBV3-1 (or the pseudogene TRBV3-2) and TRBJ2-1, with D hard to call. This sequence was found in an adult in good health. Source: peripheral blood, taken on day 0 of AZD1222 vaccination. This CDR3 reads CASSQGRVGEQFF. CDR3 nucleotide sequence: TGTGCCAGCAGCCAAGGTCGGGTAGGTGAGCAGTTCTTC.